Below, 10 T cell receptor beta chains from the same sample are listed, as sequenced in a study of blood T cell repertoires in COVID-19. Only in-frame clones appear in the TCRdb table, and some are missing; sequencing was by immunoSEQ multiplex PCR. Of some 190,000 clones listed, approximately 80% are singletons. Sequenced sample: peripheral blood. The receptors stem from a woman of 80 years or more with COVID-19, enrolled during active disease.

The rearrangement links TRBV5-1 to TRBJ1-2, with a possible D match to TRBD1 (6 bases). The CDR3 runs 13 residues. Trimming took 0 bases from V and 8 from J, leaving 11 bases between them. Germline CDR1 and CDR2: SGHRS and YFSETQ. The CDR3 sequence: CASSLEAGGGYTF. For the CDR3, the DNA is TGCGCCAGCAGCTTGGAGGCGGGGGGCGGCTACACCTTC.

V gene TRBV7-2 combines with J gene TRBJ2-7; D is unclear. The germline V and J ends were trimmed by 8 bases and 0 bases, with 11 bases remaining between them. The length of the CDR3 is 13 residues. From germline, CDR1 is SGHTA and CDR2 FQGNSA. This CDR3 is CASGARLSYEQYF. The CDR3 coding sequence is TGTGCCAGCGGCGCGAGGCTCTCCTACGAGCAGTACTTC.

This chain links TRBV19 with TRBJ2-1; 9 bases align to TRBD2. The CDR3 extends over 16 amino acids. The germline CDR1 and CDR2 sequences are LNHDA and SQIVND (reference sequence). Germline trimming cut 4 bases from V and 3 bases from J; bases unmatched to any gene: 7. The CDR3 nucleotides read TGTGCCAGTAGTAGACGGAATAGCGGGAGCTACAATGAGCAGTTCTTC. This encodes CASSRRNSGSYNEQFF.

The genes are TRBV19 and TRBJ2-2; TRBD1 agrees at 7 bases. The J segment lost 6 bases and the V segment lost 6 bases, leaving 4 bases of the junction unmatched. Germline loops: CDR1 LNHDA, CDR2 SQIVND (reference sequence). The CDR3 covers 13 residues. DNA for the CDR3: TGTGCCAGTAGCACAGGGGTAGCCGGGGAGCTGTTTTTT. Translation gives CASSTGVAGELFF.

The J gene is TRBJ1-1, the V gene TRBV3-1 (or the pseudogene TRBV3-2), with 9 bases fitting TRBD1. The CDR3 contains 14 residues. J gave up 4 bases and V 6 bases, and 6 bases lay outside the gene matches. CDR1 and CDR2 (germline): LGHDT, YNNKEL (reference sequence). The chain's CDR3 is CASSPGQGFTEAFF. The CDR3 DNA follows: TGTGCCAGCAGTCCTGGACAGGGGTTCACTGAAGCTTTCTTT.

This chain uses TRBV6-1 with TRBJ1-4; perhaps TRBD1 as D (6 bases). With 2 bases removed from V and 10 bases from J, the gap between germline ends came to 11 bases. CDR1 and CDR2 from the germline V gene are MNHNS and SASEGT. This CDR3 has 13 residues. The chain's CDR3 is CASSEKTGTKLFF. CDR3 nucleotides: TGTGCCAGCAGTGAAAAAACAGGGACAAAACTGTTTTTT.

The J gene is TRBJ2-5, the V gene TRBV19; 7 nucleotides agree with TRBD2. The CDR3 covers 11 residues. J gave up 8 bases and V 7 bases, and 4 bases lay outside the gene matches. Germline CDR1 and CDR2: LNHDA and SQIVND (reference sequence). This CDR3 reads CASTGGRTQYF. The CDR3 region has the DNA TGTGCCAGTACCGGCGGGAGAACCCAGTACTTC.

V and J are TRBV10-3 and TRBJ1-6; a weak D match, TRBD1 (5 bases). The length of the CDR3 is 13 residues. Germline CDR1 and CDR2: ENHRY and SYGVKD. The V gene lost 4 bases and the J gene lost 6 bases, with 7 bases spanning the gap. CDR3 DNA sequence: TGTGCCATCAGTGGGGACTCTAATTCACCCCTCCACTTT. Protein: CAISGDSNSPLHF.

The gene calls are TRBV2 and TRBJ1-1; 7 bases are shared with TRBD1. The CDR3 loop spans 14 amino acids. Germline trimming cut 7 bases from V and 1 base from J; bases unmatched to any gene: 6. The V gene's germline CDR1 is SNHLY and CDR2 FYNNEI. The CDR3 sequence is CASISGTENTEAFF. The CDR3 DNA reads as TGTGCCAGCATTAGTGGGACAGAGAACACTGAAGCTTTCTTT. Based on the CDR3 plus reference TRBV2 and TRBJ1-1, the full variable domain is EPEVTQTPSHQVTQMGQEVILRCVPISNHLYFYWYRQILGQKVEFLVSFYNNEISEKSEIFDDQFSVERPDGSNFTLKIRSTKLEDSAMYFCASISGTENTEAFFGQGTRLTVV.

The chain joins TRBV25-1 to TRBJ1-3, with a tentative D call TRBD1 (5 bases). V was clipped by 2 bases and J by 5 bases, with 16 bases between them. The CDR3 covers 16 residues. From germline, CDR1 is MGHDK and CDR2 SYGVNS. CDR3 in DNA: TGTGCCAGCAGTGAAACCCGTAGGGGATCTCGAAACACCATATATTTT. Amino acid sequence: CASSETRRGSRNTIYF.